This T cell receptor (beta chain) is drawn from a study of patients and donors after allogeneic stem cell transplantation. Trimming removed 5 bases from V and 0 bases from J; junction bases left unmatched: 5. The CDR3 has 16 amino acids. In germline, CDR1 is GTSNPN, CDR2 SVGIG (reference sequence). MiXCR, run by TCRdb on the RT-PCR reads, gives a single entry per CDR3 protein. In the table there are about 1,600 distinct CDR3 sequences, around 7.2% of which are singletons. The source material was blood, either unsorted or a sorted T cell fraction (not recorded which). The receptor was derived from a human donor who was either an allogeneic HSCT recipient or a stem cell or donor lymphocyte infusion donor (not recorded which). It is not recorded whose cells these are; they may come from a transplant donor. The genes are TRBV30 and TRBJ2-6; 9 bases are a match to TRBD1. CDR3 protein: CAWEDRGYSGANVLTF. For the CDR3, the DNA is TGTGCCTGGGAGGACAGGGGTTACTCTGGGGCCAACGTCCTGACTTTC.